These T cell receptor beta chains were read from a single sample in a study of cytomegalovirus exposure and HLA in healthy donors. The repertoire was sequenced with immunoSEQ multiplex PCR; TCRdb's copy has only in-frame clones and lacks some. The top ten hold around 0.96% of the sample, which has 300,000 to 350,000 clones, approximately 85% seen once. Sequenced material: PBMCs. Receptors were obtained from a man aged 25 to 40 in good health and CMV-seronegative. Both conserved end residues are part of each CDR3. Each record gives: J gene, V gene, clone size, D gene, CDR3 protein, CDR3 DNA. The D gene is left open where the match is weak. Some rows have no size entry. The others give once, few or many, or a class for an expanded clone.

TRBJ1-4,TRBV6-1,NA,NA,CASKAEGDNEKLFF,TGTGCCAGCAAGGCTGAGGGGGATAATGAAAAACTGTTTTTT
TRBJ2-3,TRBV9,NA,TRBD2,CASSVAGGTITDTQYF,TGTGCCAGCAGCGTAGCGGGGGGGACTATCACAGATACGCAGTATTTT
TRBJ1-2,TRBV7-9,NA,NA,CASSLVRYGGNYGYTF,TGTGCCAGCAGCTTAGTTAGGTACGGAGGGAACTATGGCTACACCTTC
TRBJ1-5,TRBV15,NA,NA,CATSRQNNQPQHF,TGTGCCACCAGCCGACAGAACAATCAGCCCCAGCATTTT
TRBJ1-6,TRBV6-6,NA,TRBD1,CASSYSTGSNSPLHF,TGTGCCAGCAGTTACTCGACAGGGAGTAATTCACCCCTCCACTTT
TRBJ1-2,TRBV5-6,NA,NA,CASSSRRRWGYTF,TGTGCCAGCAGCTCGCGTCGGCGGTGGGGCTACACCTTC
TRBJ2-3,TRBV5-1,NA,NA,CASSLTGPTDTQYF,TGCGCCAGCAGCTTGACAGGGCCCACAGATACGCAGTATTTT
TRBJ2-1,TRBV4-1,NA,NA,CASSQGRGYNEQFF,TGCGCCAGCAGCCAAGGAAGGGGGTACAATGAGCAGTTCTTC
TRBJ2-6,TRBV5-1,NA,NA,CASSLGQSSGANVLTF,TGCGCCAGCAGCTTGGGACAGAGCTCTGGGGCCAACGTCCTGACTTTC
TRBJ2-7,TRBV27,NA,NA,CASSLRGGQGPHF,TGTGCCAGCAGTTTACGGGGGGGACAGGGCCCGCACTTC
TRBJ1-1,TRBV5-1,NA,TRBD1,CASSSGTGGTEAFF,TGCGCCAGCAGCTCCGGGACAGGGGGCACTGAAGCTTTCTTT
TRBJ1-5,TRBV27,NA,NA,CASSPGQYSNQPQHF,TGTGCCAGCAGTCCAGGACAGTATAGCAATCAGCCCCAGCATTTT
TRBJ1-2,TRBV21-1,NA,NA,CASSKVQEYGYTF,TGTGCCAGCAGCAAAGTCCAGGAATATGGCTACACCTTC
TRBJ1-2,TRBV11-2,once,NA,CASSSIYGYTF,TGTGCCAGCAGCTCTATCTATGGCTACACCTTC
TRBJ2-3,TRBV5-1,NA,TRBD2,CASSMQGLDIDTQYF,TGCGCCAGCAGTATGCAGGGACTAGACATAGATACGCAGTATTTT
TRBJ2-1,TRBV6-1,NA,TRBD1,CASSEGTGSYNEQFF,TGTGCCAGCAGTGAAGGGACAGGGTCCTACAATGAGCAGTTCTTC
TRBJ2-4,TRBV13,once,NA,CASSLRRQENIQYF,TGTGCCAGCAGCCTCCGACGACAGGAAAACATTCAGTACTTC
TRBJ1-6,TRBV19,NA,NA,CASTGGRNYNSPLHF,TGTGCCAGTACCGGAGGACGGAACTATAATTCACCCCTCCACTTT
TRBJ1-5,TRBV7-8,NA,TRBD1,CASSSSGDRFTF,TGTGCCAGCAGCTCCTCCGGGGACAGGTTCACATTT
TRBJ2-1,TRBV29-1,NA,NA,CSVIESYNEQFF,TGCAGCGTTATTGAGTCCTACAATGAGCAGTTCTTC
TRBJ1-5,TRBV21-1,NA,NA,CASWGTGGWDSNQPQHF,TGTGCCAGCTGGGGGACAGGGGGCTGGGATAGCAATCAGCCCCAGCATTTT
TRBJ1-1,TRBV13,NA,TRBD1,CASSSGQGSTEAFF,TGTGCCAGCAGCTCGGGACAGGGGAGCACTGAAGCTTTCTTT
TRBJ2-5,TRBV11-2,NA,NA,CASSSSRQETQYF,TGTGCCAGCAGCTCTTCTAGACAAGAGACCCAGTACTTC
TRBJ2-7,TRBV30,NA,TRBD1,CAWKTPGQGIYEQYF,TGTGCCTGGAAGACCCCGGGACAGGGGATTTACGAGCAGTACTTC
TRBJ2-5,TRBV18,NA,TRBD1,CASSLISGTGGPKTQYF,TGTGCCAGCTCATTAATCTCCGGGACAGGGGGCCCGAAGACCCAGTACTTC
TRBJ1-6,TRBV6-5,NA,NA,CASSFRQNSPLHF,TGTGCCAGCAGTTTTCGACAGAATTCACCCCTCCACTTT
TRBJ2-7,TRBV27,once,TRBD1,CASSSTGLDEQYF,TGTGCCAGCAGTTCGACAGGGCTAGACGAGCAGTACTTC
TRBJ1-2,TRBV5-4,NA,NA,CASSLETGYGYTF,TGTGCCAGCAGCTTGGAAACAGGCTATGGCTACACCTTC
TRBJ1-2,TRBV4-1,NA,NA,CASSQTLREKDGYTF,TGCGCCAGCAGCCAAACGCTTAGGGAGAAGGATGGCTACACCTTC
TRBJ1-3,TRBV19,NA,NA,CASSPQGNTIYF,TGTGCCAGTAGTCCACAGGGAAACACCATATATTTT
TRBJ1-1,TRBV18,NA,NA,CASSRQGDTEAFF,TGTGCCAGCTCACGGCAGGGTGACACTGAAGCTTTCTTT
TRBJ1-3,TRBV11-2,NA,TRBD1,CASSPGTGSGNTIYF,TGTGCCAGCAGCCCTGGGACAGGCTCTGGAAACACCATATATTTT
TRBJ1-2,TRBV6-5,NA,NA,CASLGAGTGNYGYTF,TGTGCCAGCTTGGGGGCTGGGACGGGAAACTATGGCTACACCTTC
TRBJ2-7,TRBV5-1,NA,NA,CASSLVPLYEQYF,TGCGCCAGCAGCTTGGTCCCCCTTTACGAGCAGTACTTC
TRBJ2-3,TRBV13,NA,NA,CASSLTSNTDTQYF,TGTGCCAGCAGCTTGACTAGTAATACAGATACGCAGTATTTT
TRBJ2-1,TRBV6-6,NA,TRBD2,CASTKGLAGGSNEQFF,TGTGCCAGCACCAAAGGGCTAGCGGGGGGCTCCAATGAGCAGTTCTTC
TRBJ1-4,TRBV7-9,NA,NA,CASSLTGANEKLFF,TGTGCCAGCAGTCTCACAGGAGCTAATGAAAAACTGTTTTTT
TRBJ2-1,TRBV27,NA,NA,CASSFGRGFGNEQFF,TGTGCCAGCAGTTTCGGCAGGGGATTCGGCAATGAGCAGTTCTTC
TRBJ1-1,TRBV4-1,NA,NA,CASSQTLNTEAFF,TGCGCCAGCAGCCAAACATTGAACACTGAAGCTTTCTTT
TRBJ2-1,TRBV27,once,TRBD1,CASSLSGTGLFHEQFF,TGTGCCAGCAGTTTATCCGGGACAGGGTTGTTTCATGAGCAGTTCTTC
TRBJ1-6,TRBV10-1,NA,NA,CASSGRGNSPLHF,TGCGCCAGCAGTGGCAGGGGTAATTCACCCCTCCACTTT
TRBJ2-7,TRBV7-9,NA,NA,CASSTDWDSAYEQYF,TGTGCCAGCAGCACCGACTGGGACTCCGCCTACGAGCAGTACTTC
TRBJ1-1,TRBV6-6,NA,NA,CASSYLGRRGTEAFF,TGTGCCAGCAGTTACTTAGGCCGCAGGGGCACTGAAGCTTTCTTT